The clone carrying this T cell receptor (beta chain) has a count of ten or more. Its antigen remains unidentified. This sample was taken from a study of shared clonotypes between healthy human individuals. Study results and caveats: Genetic and exposure-history diversity was limited by the few donors.

Original methodology: From ImmunoSEQ came sequences covering only the junction and carrying no quality scores, so filtering differed. Method: immunoSEQ multiplex PCR; TCRdb's copy keeps in-frame clones and lacks some. From that table come the V and J calls and clone size; the DNA was used to work out D and trimming. The sample consists of fewer than 700,000 clones, roughly 79% of them appearing once. The CDR3 has 12 residues. Trimming took 4 bases from V and 1 from J, leaving 4 bases between them. CDR1 is SNHLY and CDR2 is FYNNEI in the germline V gene. The receptor was derived from a woman aged 40 to 50 in good health. Some clones in this sample may be carry-over from other donors' samples. Sequenced input: PBMCs. The V call is TRBV2, the J call TRBJ1-1; D remains ambiguous. As DNA, the CDR3 is TGTGCCAGCAGTGGGGGGAACACTGAAGCTTTCTTT. Protein product: CASSGGNTEAFF.